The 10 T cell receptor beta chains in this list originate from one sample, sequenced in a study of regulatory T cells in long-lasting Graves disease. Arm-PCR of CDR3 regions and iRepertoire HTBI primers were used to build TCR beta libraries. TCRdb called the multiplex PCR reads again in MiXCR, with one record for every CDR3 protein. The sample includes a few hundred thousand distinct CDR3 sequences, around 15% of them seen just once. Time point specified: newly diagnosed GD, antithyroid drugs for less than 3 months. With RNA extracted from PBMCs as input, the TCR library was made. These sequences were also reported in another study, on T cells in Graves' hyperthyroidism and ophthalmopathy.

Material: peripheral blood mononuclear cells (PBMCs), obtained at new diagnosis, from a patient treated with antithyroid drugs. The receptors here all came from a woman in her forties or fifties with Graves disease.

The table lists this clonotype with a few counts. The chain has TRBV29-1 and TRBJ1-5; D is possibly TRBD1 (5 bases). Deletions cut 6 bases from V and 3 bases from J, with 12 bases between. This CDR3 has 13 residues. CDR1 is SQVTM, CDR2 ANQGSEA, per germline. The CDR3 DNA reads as TGCAGCGTCGCAACAGGAGACAATCAGCCCCAGCATTTT. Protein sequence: CSVATGDNQPQHF. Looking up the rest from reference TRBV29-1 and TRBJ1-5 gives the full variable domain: SAVISQKPSRDICQRGTSLTIQCQVDSQVTMMFWYRQQPGQSLTLIATANQGSEATYESGFVIDKFPISRPNLTFSTLTVSNMSPEDSSIYLCSVATGDNQPQHFGDGTRLSIL.

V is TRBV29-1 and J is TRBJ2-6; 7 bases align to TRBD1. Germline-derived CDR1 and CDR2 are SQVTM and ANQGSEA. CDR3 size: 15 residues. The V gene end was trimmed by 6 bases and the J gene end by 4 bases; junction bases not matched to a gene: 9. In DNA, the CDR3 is TGCAGCGTATCCCACAGGGGCGAAGGGGCCAACGTCCTGACTTTC. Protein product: CSVSHRGEGANVLTF.

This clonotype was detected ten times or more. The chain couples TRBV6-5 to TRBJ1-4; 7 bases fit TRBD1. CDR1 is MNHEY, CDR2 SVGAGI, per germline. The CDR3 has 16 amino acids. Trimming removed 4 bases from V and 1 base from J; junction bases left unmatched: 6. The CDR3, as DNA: TGTGCCAGCAGTTTACAGGGGCGGAGAACTAATGAAAAACTGTTTTTT. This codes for CASSLQGRRTNEKLFF.

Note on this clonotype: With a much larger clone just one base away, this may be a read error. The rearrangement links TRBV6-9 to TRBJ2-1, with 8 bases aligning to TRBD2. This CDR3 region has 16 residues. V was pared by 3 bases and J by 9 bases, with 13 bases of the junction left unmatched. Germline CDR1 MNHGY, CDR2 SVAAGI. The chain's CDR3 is CASSYPGTSGVGEQFF. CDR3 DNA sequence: TGTGCCAGCAGTTACCCCGGGACTAGTGGAGTTGGTGAGCAGTTCTTC.

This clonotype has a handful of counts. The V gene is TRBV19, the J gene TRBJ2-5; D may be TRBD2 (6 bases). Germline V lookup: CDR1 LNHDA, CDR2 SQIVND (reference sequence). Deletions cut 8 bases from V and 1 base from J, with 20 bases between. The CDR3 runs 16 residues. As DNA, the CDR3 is TGTGCCAGTGCCCACGGCGGGGTGGAGATCCAAGAGACCCAGTACTTC. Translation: CASAHGGVEIQETQYF. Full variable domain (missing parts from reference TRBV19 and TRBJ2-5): DGGITQSPKYLFRKEGQNVTLSCEQNLNHDAMYWYRQDPGQGLRLIYYSQIVNDFQKGDIAEGYSVSREKKESFPLTVTSAQKNPTAFYLCASAHGGVEIQETQYFGPGTRLLVL.

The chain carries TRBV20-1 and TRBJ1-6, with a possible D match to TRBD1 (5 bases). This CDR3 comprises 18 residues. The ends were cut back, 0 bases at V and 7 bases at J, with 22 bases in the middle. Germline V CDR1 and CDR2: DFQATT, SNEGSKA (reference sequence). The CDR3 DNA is TGCAGTGCTAGAGATGGCTCAACTAGAGGGACGGTGAATTCACCCCTCCACTTT. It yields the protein CSARDGSTRGTVNSPLHF.

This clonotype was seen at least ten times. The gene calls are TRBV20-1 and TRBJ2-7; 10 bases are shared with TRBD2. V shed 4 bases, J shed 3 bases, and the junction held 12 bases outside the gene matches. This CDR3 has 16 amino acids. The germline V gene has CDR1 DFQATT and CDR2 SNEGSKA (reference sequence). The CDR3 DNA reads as TGCAGTGCTACGCCCTCTGGAGGACTAGCGGTCTACGAGCAGTACTTC. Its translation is CSATPSGGLAVYEQYF.

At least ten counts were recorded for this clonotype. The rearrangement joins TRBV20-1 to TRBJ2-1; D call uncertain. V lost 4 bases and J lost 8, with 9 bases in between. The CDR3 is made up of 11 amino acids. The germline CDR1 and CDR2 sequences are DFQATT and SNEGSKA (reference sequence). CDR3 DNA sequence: TGCAGTGCTACCTCTAGTGATGAGCAGTTCTTC. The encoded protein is CSATSSDEQFF.

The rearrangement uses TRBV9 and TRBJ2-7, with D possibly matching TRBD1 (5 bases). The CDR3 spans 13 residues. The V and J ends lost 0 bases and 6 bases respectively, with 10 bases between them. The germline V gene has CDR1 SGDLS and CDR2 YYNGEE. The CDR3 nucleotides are TGTGCCAGCAGCGTAGAGCCAGGGTCCGAGCAGTACTTC. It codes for CASSVEPGSEQYF.

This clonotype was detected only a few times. The CDR3 DNA follows: TGCGCCAGCAGCTTGGAAGGGGGCCATAGCAATCAGCCCCAGCATTTT. It codes for CASSLEGGHSNQPQHF. The V and J genes are TRBV5-1 and TRBJ1-5; 7 bases fit TRBD1. V gave up 0 bases and J gave up 0 bases; unmatched junction bases: 3. Germline V gene lookup returns CDR1 SGHRS and CDR2 YFSETQ. CDR3 size: 16 residues.